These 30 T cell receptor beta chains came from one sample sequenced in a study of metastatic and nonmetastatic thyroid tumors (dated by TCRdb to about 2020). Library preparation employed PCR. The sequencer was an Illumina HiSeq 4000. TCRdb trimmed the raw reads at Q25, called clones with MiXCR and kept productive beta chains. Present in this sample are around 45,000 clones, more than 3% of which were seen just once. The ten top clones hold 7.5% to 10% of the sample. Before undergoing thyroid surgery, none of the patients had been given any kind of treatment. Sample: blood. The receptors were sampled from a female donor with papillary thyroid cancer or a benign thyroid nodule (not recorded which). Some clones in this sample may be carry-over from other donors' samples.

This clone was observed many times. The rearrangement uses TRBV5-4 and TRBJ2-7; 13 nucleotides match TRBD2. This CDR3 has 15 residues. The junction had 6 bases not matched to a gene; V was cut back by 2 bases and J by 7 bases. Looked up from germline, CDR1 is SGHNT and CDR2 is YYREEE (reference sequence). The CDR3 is CASSFTSGRAGEQYF. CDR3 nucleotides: TGTGCCAGCAGCTTCACTAGCGGGAGGGCCGGTGAGCAGTACTTC.

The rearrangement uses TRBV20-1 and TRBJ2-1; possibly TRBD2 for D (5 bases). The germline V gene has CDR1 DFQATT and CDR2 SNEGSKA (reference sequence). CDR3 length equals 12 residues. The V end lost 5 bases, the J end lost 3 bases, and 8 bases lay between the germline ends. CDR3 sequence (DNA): TGCAGTGCTCCCCGGGACTACAATGAGCAGTTCTTC. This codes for CSAPRDYNEQFF.

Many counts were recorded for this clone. DNA for the CDR3: TGTGCCAGCTCACCACAAATGGACTCCTCCTACAATGAGCAGTTCTTC. It is translated as CASSPQMDSSYNEQFF. This chain joins TRBV18 and TRBJ2-1; possible D gene TRBD2, 5 bases. CDR3 length: 16 amino acids. Deletions cut 1 base from V and 0 bases from J, with 10 bases between. The germline V gene has CDR1 KGHSH and CDR2 LQKENI.

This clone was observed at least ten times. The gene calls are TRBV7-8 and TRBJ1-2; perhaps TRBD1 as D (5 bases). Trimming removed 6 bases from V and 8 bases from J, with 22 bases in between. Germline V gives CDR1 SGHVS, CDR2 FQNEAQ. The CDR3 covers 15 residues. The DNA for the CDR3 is TGTGCCAGCAGTCCCCGGGCTCCAGGGCGGCGGGGCTACACCTTC. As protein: CASSPRAPGRRGYTF.

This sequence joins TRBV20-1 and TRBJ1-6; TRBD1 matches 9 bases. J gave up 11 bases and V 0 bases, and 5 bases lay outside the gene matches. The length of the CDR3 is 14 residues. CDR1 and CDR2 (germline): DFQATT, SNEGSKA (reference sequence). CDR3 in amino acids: CSAREGTGLTPLHF. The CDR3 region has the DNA TGCAGTGCTAGAGAAGGGACAGGGTTGACACCCCTCCACTTT.

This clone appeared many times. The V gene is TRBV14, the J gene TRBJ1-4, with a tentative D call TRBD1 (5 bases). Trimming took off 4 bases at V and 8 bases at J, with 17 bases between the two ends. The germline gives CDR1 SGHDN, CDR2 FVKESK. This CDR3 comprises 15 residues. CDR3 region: CASSLGGGIGEKLFF. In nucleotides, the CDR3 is TGTGCCAGCAGCCTCGGGGGAGGGATAGGCGAAAAACTGTTTTTT.

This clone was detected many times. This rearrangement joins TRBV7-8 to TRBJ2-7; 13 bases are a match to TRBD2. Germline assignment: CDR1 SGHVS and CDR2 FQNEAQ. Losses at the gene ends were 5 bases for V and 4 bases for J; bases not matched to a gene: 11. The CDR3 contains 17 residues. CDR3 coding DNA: TGTGCCAGCAGCCTAGAAAGGACTAGCGGGAGTCGGTACGAGCAGTACTTC. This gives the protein CASSLERTSGSRYEQYF.

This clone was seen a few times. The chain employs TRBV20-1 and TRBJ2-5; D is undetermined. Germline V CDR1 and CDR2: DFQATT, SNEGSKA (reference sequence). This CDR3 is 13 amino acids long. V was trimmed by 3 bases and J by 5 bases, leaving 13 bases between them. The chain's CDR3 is CSASRGEGETQYF. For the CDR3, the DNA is TGCAGTGCTAGCAGAGGCGAAGGTGAGACCCAGTACTTC.

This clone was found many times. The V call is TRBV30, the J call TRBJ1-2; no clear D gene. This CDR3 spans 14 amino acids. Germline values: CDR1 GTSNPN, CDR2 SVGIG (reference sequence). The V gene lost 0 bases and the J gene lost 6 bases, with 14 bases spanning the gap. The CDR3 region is CAWSVPLRPDGYTF. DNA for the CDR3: TGTGCCTGGAGTGTACCTCTTCGTCCGGATGGCTACACCTTC.

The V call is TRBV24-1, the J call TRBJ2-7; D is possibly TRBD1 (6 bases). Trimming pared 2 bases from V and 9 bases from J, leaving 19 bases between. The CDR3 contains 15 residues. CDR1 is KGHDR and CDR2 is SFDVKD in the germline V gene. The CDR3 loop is CATSDSTGGIGAQYF. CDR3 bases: TGTGCCACCAGTGATTCGACAGGTGGGATCGGTGCGCAGTACTTC.

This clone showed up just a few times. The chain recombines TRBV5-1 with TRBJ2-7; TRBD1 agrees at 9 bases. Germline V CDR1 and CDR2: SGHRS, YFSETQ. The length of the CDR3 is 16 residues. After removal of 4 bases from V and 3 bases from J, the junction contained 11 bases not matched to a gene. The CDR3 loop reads CASSPMDRGEGYEQYF. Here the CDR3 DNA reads TGCGCCAGCAGCCCGATGGACAGGGGTGAGGGCTACGAGCAGTACTTC.

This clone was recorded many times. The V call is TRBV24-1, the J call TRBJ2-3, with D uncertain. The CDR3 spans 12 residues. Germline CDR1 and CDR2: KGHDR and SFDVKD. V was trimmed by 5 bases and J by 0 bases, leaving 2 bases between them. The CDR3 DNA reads TGTGCCACCAGTGGCAGCACAGATACGCAGTATTTT. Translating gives CATSGSTDTQYF.

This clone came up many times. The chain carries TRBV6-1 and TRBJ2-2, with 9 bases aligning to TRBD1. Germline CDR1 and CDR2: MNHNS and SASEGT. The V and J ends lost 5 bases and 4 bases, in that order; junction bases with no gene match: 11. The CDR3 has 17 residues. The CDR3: CASSSRDRVKGTGELFF. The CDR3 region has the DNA TGTGCCAGCAGTTCCCGGGACAGGGTTAAAGGCACCGGGGAGCTGTTTTTT.

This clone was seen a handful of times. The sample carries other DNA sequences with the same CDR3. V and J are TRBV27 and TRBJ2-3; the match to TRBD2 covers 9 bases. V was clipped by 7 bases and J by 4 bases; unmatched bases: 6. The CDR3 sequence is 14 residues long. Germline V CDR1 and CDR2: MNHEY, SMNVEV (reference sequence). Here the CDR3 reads CASTVVAGADTQYF. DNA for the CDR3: TGTGCCAGCACGGTCGTAGCGGGAGCAGATACGCAGTATTTT.

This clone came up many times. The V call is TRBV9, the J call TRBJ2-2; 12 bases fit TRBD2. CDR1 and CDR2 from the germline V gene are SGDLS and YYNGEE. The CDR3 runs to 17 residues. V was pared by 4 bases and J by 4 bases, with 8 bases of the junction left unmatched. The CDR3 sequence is CASSPHGTSGLTGELFF. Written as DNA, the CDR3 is TGTGCCAGCAGCCCCCATGGGACTAGCGGGCTCACCGGGGAGCTGTTTTTT.

The CDR3 reads CASSVITGTGGGELFF. CDR3 DNA: TGTGCCAGCAGCGTAATAACCGGGACAGGCGGCGGGGAGCTGTTTTTT. This sequence joins TRBV9 and TRBJ2-2; 8 bases map to TRBD1. The junction had 9 bases not matched to a gene; V was cut back by 1 base and J by 7 bases. CDR3 size: 16 residues. Germline lookup yields CDR1 SGDLS and CDR2 YYNGEE. The full variable domain, in which reference TRBV9 and TRBJ2-2 provide the parts outside the CDR3, is DSGVTQTPKHLITATGQRVTLRCSPRSGDLSVYWYQQSLDQGLQFLIQYYNGEERAKGNILERFSAQQFPDLHSELNLSSLELGDSALYFCASSVITGTGGGELFFGEGSRLTVL.

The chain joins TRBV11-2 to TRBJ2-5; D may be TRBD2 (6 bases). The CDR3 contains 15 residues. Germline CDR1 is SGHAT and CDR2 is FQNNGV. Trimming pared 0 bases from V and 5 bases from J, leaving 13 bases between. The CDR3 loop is CASSLDRGGRETQYF. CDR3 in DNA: TGTGCCAGCAGCTTAGATCGTGGGGGGAGGGAGACCCAGTACTTC.

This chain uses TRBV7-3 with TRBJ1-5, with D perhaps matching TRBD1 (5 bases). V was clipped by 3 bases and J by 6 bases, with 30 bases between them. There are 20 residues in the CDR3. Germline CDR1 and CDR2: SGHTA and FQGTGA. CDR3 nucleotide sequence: TGTGCCAGCAGCTTCTCAGCGGGATCTAGTGCTGGGGCCAGGGTTCAGCCCCAGCATTTT. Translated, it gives CASSFSAGSSAGARVQPQHF.

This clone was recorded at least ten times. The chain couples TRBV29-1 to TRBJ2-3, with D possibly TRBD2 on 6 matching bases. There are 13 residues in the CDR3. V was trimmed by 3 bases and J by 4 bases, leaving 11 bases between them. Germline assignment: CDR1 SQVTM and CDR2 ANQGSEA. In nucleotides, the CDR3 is TGCAGCGTTGAGTCCGGGAGCGCAGATACGCAGTATTTT. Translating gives CSVESGSADTQYF.

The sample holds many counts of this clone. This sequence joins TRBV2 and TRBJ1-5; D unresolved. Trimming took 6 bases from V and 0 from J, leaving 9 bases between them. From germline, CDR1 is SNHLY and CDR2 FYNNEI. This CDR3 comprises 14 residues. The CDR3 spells CASSSIYSNQPQHF. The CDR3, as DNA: TGTGCCAGCAGCTCCATCTATAGCAATCAGCCCCAGCATTTT.

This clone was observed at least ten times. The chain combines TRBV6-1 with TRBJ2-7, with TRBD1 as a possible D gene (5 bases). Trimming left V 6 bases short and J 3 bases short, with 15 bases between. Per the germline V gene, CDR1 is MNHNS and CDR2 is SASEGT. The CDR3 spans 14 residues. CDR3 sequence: CASRSGFPGYEQYF. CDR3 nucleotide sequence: TGTGCCAGCAGGTCAGGGTTTCCAGGCTACGAGCAGTACTTC.

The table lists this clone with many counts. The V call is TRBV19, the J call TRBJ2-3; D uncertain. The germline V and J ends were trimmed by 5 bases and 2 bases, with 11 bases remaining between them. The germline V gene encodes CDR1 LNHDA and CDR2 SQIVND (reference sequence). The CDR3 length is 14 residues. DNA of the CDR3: TGTGCCAGTAGTCAGCTGGGGAACACAGATACGCAGTATTTT. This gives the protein CASSQLGNTDTQYF.

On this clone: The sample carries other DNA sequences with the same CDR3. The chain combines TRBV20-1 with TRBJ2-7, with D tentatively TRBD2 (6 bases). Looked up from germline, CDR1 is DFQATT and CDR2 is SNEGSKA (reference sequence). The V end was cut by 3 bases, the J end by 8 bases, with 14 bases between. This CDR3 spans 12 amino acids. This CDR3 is CSASGDLLQQYF. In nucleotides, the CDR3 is TGCAGTGCTAGCGGGGACTTGCTTCAGCAGTACTTC.

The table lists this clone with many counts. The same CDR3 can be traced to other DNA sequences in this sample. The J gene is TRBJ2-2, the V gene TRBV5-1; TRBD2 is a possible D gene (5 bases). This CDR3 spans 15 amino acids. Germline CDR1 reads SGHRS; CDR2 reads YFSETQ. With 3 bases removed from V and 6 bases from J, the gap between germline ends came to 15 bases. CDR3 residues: CASSSGTVSAGELFF. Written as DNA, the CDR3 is TGCGCCAGCAGCTCCGGAACAGTTAGCGCCGGGGAGCTGTTTTTT. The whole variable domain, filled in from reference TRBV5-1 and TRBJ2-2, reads KAGVTQTPRYLIKTRGQQVTLSCSPISGHRSVSWYQQTPGQGLQFLFEYFSETQRNKGNFPGRFSGRQFSNSRSEMNVSTLELGDSALYLCASSSGTVSAGELFFGEGSRLTVL.

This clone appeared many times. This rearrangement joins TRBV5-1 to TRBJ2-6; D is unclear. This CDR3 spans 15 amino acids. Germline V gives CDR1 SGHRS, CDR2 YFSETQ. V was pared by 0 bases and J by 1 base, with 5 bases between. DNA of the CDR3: TGCGCCAGCAGCTTGGCGGGTTCTGGGGCCAACGTCCTGACTTTC. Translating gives CASSLAGSGANVLTF.

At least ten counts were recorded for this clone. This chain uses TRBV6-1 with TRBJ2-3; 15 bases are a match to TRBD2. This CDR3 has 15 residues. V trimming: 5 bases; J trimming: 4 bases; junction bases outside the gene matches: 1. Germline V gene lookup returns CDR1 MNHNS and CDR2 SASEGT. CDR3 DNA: TGTGCCAGCAGTTGGACTAGCGGGGGGGCAGATACGCAGTATTTT. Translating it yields CASSWTSGGADTQYF.

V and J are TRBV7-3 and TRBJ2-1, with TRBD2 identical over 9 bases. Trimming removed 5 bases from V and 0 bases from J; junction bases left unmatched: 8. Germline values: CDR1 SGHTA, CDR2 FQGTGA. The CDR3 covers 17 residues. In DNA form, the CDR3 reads TGTGCCAGCAGCCAGACTAGCGGACAACGCTCCTACAATGAGCAGTTCTTC. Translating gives CASSQTSGQRSYNEQFF. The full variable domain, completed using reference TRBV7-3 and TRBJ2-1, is GAGVSQTPSNKVTEKGKYVELRCDPISGHTALYWYRQSLGQGPEFLIYFQGTGAADDSGLPNDRFFAVRPEGSVSTLKIQRTERGDSAVYLCASSQTSGQRSYNEQFFGPGTRLTVL.

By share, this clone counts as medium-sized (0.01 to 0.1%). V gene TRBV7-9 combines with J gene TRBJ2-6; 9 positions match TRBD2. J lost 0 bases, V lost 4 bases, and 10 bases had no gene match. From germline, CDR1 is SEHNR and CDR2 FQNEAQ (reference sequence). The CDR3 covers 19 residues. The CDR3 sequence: CASSSLWTRGGSGANVLTF. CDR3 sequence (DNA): TGTGCCAGCAGCTCGTTATGGACGCGGGGGGGCTCTGGGGCCAACGTCCTGACTTTC. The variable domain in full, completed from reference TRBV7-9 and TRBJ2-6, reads DTGVSQNPRHKITKRGQNVTFRCDPISEHNRLYWYRQTLGQGPEFLTYFQNEAQLEKSRLLSDRFSAERPKGSFSTLEIQRTEQGDSAMYLCASSSLWTRGGSGANVLTFGAGSRLTVL.

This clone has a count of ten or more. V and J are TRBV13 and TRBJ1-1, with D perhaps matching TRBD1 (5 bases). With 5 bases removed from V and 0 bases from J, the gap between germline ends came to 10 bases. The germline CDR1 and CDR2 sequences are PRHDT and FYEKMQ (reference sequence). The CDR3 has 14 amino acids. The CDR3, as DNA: TGTGCCAGCAGCGCCAGGGATATGAACACTGAAGCTTTCTTT. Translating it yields CASSARDMNTEAFF.

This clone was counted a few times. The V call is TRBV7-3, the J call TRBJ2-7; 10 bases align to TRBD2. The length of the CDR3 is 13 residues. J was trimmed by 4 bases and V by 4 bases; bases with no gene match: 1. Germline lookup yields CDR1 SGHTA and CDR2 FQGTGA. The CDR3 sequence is CASSSAGGYEQYF. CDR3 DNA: TGTGCCAGCAGCTCAGCGGGGGGGTACGAGCAGTACTTC.